This T cell receptor beta chain was captured in a study of shared clonotypes between healthy human individuals. Study-wide results and limits: Compared with memory subsets, naive subsets generally had larger estimated richness. Naive CD4 clonotypes were shared across a handful of donors at approximately 5.3%.

This CDR3 has 15 amino acids. V lost 4 bases and J 0 bases, leaving 10 bases between the germline ends. The germline V gene has CDR1 SGHRS and CDR2 YFSETQ. Comments on this clone: Its antigen remains unidentified. Other nucleotide sequences in the sample specify the same CDR3.

The repertoire was sequenced with immunoSEQ multiplex PCR; TCRdb's copy has only in-frame clones and lacks some. The repertoire includes millions of clones, around 90% of them detected once, and roughly 0.13% sits in the top ten. CD4+ cells underwent separation, giving CD45RA+ naive and CD45RA-negative memory subsets. The source of this sequence is a young man in good health. The material sequenced was naive CD4+ T cells sorted from blood. Stated subset: CD45RA+ positively selected. The V and J genes are TRBV5-1 and TRBJ2-2; no firm D call. In DNA, the CDR3 is TGCGCCAGCAGCCTACTATCGGCGAACACCGGGGAGCTGTTTTTT. It yields the protein CASSLLSANTGELFF.